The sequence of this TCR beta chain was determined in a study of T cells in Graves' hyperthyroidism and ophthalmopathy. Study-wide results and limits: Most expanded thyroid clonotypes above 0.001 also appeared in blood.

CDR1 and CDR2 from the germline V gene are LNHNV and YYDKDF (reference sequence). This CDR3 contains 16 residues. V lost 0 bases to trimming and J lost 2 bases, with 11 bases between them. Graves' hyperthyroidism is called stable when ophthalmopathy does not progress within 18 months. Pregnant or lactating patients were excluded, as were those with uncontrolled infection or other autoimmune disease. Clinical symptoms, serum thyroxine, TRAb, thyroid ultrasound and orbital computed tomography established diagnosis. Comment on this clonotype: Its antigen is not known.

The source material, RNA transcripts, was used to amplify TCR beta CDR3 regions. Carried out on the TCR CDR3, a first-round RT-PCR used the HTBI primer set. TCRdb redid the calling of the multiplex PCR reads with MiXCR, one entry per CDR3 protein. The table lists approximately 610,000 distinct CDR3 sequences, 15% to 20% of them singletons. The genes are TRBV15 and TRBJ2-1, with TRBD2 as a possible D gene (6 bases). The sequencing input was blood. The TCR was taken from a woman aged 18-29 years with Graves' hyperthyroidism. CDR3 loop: CATSRDRRGAYNEQFF. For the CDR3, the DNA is TGTGCCACCAGCAGAGATCGGAGGGGCGCCTACAATGAGCAGTTCTTC.